This T cell receptor beta chain emerged from a study of identical twins. The study, taken as a whole, reports: Zero-insertion analyses could be partly confounded by invariant MAIT and iNKT cells.

Each CDR3 protein is one row after TCRdb ran MiXCR on the 5' RACE reads. The table lists about 100,000 distinct CDR3 sequences, 5.9% of them singletons. This clonotype was observed a handful of times. The antigen remains undetermined. This CDR3 spans 17 amino acids. After removal of 6 bases from V and 7 bases from J, the junction contained 17 bases not matched to a gene. The sequence was collected from a woman between 50 and 59 years old in good health. The material sequenced was memory T cells sorted from blood. This chain joins TRBV12-3 or TRBV12-4 and TRBJ2-1; 8 bases are a match to TRBD2. The CDR3 DNA reads TGTGCCAGCAGGCTTCACCAGACCAGCGGGAGACCGAATGAGCAGTTCTTC. It translates to CASRLHQTSGRPNEQFF.